This T cell receptor beta chain was observed in a study of blood T cell repertoires in COVID-19. In the study overall: The study drew acute and convalescent COVID-19 samples from the United States, Italy and Spain. T cells, B-cell-depleted T cells, or PBMCs supplied cDNA or gDNA.

Trimming stripped 6 bases from V and 6 bases from J, with 16 bases between. From germline, CDR1 is KGHSH and CDR2 LQKENI. This CDR3 has 14 amino acids. This clone was detected only once. Original data processing: Cell counts per sample came from amplifying reference gene primers. Method: immunoSEQ multiplex PCR; TCRdb's copy keeps in-frame clones and lacks some. V and J calls plus clone size are reproduced from that table; the DNA served to infer D and trimming. The table records roughly 250,000 clones, roughly four fifths of them present only once. The chain carries TRBV18 and TRBJ2-3, with D perhaps TRBD2 (5 bases). The sequenced sample was peripheral blood. The TCR originated in a woman aged 50 to 60 with acute or convalescent COVID-19. The CDR3 spells CASSPAEWEDTQYF. CDR3 DNA sequence: TGTGCCAGCTCGCCCGCGGAATGGGAGGATACGCAGTATTTT.